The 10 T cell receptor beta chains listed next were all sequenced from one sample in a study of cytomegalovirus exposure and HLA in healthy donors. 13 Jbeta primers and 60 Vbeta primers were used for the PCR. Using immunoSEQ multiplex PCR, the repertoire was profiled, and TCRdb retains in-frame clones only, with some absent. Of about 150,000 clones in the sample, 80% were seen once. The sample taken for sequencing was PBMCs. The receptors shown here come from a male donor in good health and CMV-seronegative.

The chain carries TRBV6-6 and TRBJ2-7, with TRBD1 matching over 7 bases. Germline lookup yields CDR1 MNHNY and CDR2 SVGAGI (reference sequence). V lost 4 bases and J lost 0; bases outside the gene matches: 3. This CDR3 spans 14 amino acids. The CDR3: CASSFTGASYEQYF. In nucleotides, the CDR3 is TGTGCCAGCAGTTTTACAGGGGCCTCCTACGAGCAGTACTTC.

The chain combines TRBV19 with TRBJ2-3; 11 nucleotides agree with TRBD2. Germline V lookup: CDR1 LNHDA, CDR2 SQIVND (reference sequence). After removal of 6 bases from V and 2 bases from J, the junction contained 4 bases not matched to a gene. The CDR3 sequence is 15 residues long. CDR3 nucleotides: TGTGCCAGTAGCCCGGGACTAGCGGACACAGATACGCAGTATTTT. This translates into CASSPGLADTDTQYF.

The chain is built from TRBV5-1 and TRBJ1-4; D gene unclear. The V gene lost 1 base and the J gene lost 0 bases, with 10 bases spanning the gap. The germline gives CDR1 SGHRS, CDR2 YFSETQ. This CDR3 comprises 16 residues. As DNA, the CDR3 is TGCGCCAGCAGCTTGCGCGGTCCCGCAACTAATGAAAAACTGTTTTTT. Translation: CASSLRGPATNEKLFF.

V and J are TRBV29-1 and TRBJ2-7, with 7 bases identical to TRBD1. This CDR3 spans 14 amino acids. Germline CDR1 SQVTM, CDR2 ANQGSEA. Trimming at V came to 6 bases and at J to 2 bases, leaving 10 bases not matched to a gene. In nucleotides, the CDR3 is TGCAGCGTCCGAGACGGACAGGATACCTACGAGCAGTACTTC. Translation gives CSVRDGQDTYEQYF.

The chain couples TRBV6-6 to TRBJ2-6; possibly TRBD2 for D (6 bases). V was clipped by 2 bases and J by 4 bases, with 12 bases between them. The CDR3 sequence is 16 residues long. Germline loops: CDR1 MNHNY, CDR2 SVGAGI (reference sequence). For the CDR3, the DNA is TGTGCCAGCAGTTACGGGCGGGGTTCCGGGGCCAACGTCCTGACTTTC. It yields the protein CASSYGRGSGANVLTF.

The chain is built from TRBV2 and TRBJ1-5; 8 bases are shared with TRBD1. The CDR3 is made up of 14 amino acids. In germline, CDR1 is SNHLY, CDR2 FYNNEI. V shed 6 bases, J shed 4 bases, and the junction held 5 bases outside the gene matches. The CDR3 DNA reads TGTGCCAGCAGAGGCACAGGGGGGAATCAGCCCCAGCATTTT. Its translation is CASRGTGGNQPQHF.

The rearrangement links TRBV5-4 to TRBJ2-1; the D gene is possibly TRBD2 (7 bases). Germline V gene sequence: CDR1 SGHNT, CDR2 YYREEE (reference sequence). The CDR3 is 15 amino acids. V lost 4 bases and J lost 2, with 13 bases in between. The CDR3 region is CASSVRGDTYNEQFF. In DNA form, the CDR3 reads TGTGCCAGCAGCGTACGGGGGGACACCTACAATGAGCAGTTCTTC.

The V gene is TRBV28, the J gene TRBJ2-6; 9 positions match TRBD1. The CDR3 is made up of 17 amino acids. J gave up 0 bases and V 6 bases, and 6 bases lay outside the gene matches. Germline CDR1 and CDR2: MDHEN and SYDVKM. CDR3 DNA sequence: TGTGCCAGCAGGTCCCGGGACAGGGCCTCTGGGGCCAACGTCCTGACTTTC. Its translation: CASRSRDRASGANVLTF.

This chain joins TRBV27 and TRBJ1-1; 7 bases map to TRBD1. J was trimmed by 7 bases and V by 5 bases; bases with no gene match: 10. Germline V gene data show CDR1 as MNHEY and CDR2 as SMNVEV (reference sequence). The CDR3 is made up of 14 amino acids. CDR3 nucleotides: TGTGCCAGCAGTACCGACAGGGACCGTAATGAAGCTTTCTTT. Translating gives CASSTDRDRNEAFF.

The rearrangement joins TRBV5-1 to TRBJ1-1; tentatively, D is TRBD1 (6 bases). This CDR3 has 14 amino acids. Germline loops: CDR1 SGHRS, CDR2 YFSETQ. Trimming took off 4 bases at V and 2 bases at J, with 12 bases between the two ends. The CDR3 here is CASSGTQGNTEAFF. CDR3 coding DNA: TGCGCCAGCAGCGGAACACAGGGCAACACTGAAGCTTTCTTT.